This passage covers 30 T cell receptor beta chains from one sample sequenced in a study of T cell repertoires in cytomegalovirus infection. MiXCR, applied by TCRdb to the reads, yields one record per CDR3 protein. The sample records around 99,000 distinct CDR3 sequences, less than 30% being singletons. Antigens of these TCRs are unknown. The sequenced sample was CD8+ T cells from cultured PBMCs, obtained from culture after CMV antigen stimulation. These TCRs come from a human donor in good health (CMV status not recorded). Some clones in this sample may be carry-over from other donors' samples.

This clonotype was seen at least ten times. V and J are TRBV7-6 and TRBJ1-6; weak D call: TRBD1 (6 bases). The ends were cut back, 1 base at V and 7 bases at J, with 8 bases in the middle. From germline, CDR1 is SGHVS and CDR2 FNYEAQ. This CDR3 spans 14 amino acids. CDR3 DNA sequence: TGTGCCAGCAGCTTAGGAGGGGGGAATTCACCCCTCCACTTT. Amino acid sequence: CASSLGGGNSPLHF.

This clonotype has a count of ten or more. The chain couples TRBV4-1 to TRBJ1-5; D possibly corresponds to TRBD1 (5 bases). The CDR3 has 15 amino acids. Per the germline V gene, CDR1 is MGHRA and CDR2 is YSYEKL. V was trimmed by 4 bases and J by 6 bases, leaving 16 bases between them. CDR3 amino acids: CASSPRQNSPQPQHF. CDR3 bases: TGCGCCAGCAGCCCTCGACAGAACAGTCCTCAGCCCCAGCATTTT.

This clonotype was counted between two and nine times. The chain links TRBV6-5 to TRBJ1-3, with a weak D call TRBD1 (6 bases). CDR3 size: 16 residues. V lost 8 bases, J lost 2 bases, and 19 bases lay in between. Germline V gene sequence: CDR1 MNHEY, CDR2 SVGAGI. The CDR3 loop reads CASGEIQGGTGNTIYF. DNA of the CDR3: TGTGCCAGCGGCGAAATACAGGGAGGGACTGGAAACACCATATATTTT.

There are a few counts of this clonotype. The chain joins TRBV7-6 to TRBJ2-5, with D perhaps assigned TRBD1 or TRBD2 (5 bases each). V lost 3 bases and J 7 bases, leaving 18 bases between the germline ends. The CDR3 length is 15 residues. CDR1 is SGHVS, CDR2 FNYEAQ, per germline. This CDR3 is CASSFGLGPDGTQYF. In DNA, the CDR3 is TGTGCCAGCAGCTTCGGGCTGGGACCCGACGGGACCCAGTACTTC.

This clonotype was seen at least ten times. The chain has TRBV12-3 or TRBV12-4 and TRBJ2-1; 10 bases align to TRBD2. The CDR3 spans 15 residues. J was trimmed by 5 bases and V by 6 bases; bases with no gene match: 7. This CDR3 reads CASSPGAGGDNEQFF. The CDR3 nucleotides are TGTGCCAGCAGCCCCGGAGCGGGGGGGGACAATGAGCAGTTCTTC.

This clonotype was counted only a few times. The V gene is TRBV30, the J gene TRBJ2-5; D is possibly TRBD1 (5 bases). Germline V gene data show CDR1 as GTSNPN and CDR2 as SVGIG (reference sequence). V was pared by 0 bases and J by 6 bases, with 32 bases between. This CDR3 has 20 amino acids. CDR3 nucleotides: TGTGCCTGGAGTGTTTTCAACCCCTTCCTCACGGACACGCTGGAACAGACCCAGTACTTC. Translated: CAWSVFNPFLTDTLEQTQYF. Full variable domain (remainder filled in from reference TRBV30 and TRBJ2-5): SQTIHQWPATLVQPVGSPLSLECTVEGTSNPNLYWYRQAAGRGLQLLFYSVGIGQISSEVPQNLSASRPQDRQFILSSKKLLLSDSGFYLCAWSVFNPFLTDTLEQTQYFGPGTRLLVL.

The chain employs TRBV12-5 and TRBJ2-1; D is tentatively TRBD1 or TRBD2 (5 bases each). The germline gives CDR1 LGHNT, CDR2 FRNRAP. The CDR3 totals 16 residues. V lost 1 base and J lost 0, with 10 bases in between. In DNA, the CDR3 is TGTGCTAGTGGTTTGGGGACCGGGGCCTCCTACAATGAGCAGTTCTTC. Translating gives CASGLGTGASYNEQFF.

This clonotype came up a few times. J is TRBJ1-2 and V is TRBV23-1; no clear D gene. TRBV23-1 is an ORF, and what it does is uncertain. V was trimmed by 4 bases and J by 8 bases, leaving 17 bases between them. This CDR3 is 14 amino acids long. CDR3 loop: CASSRPGRYGGYTF. The CDR3 coding sequence is TGCGCCAGCAGTCGCCCTGGGCGTTACGGGGGCTACACCTTC.

This clonotype came up many times. J is TRBJ2-7 and V is TRBV7-8; D call uncertain. The CDR3 length is 14 residues. CDR1 is SGHVS and CDR2 is FQNEAQ in the germline V gene. V lost 1 base, J lost 2 bases, and 9 bases lay in between. The CDR3 spells CASSLEGSTYEQYF. CDR3 nucleotides: TGTGCCAGCAGCTTAGAGGGCAGTACCTACGAGCAGTACTTC.

As to this clonotype: A much larger clone differs by one base, so this may be a read error. As DNA, the CDR3 is TGTGTCAGCGCCCTGAGGAGGGGGCAGTATGAGCAGTTCTTC. This translates into CVSALRRGQYEQFF. The chain is built from TRBV7-6 and TRBJ2-1; a possible D gene is TRBD1 (7 bases). CDR3 length: 14 amino acids. Germline-derived CDR1 and CDR2 are SGHVS and FNYEAQ.

This clonotype was recorded many times. The rearrangement uses TRBV6-1 and TRBJ2-1; no clear D gene. Trimming shortened V by 5 bases and J by 0 bases, and 11 bases separated the two germline ends. This CDR3 region has 15 residues. Germline V lookup: CDR1 MNHNS, CDR2 SASEGT. CDR3 nucleotide sequence: TGTGCCAGCAGTCGAGACCGTAGCTCCTACAATGAGCAGTTCTTC. Amino acid sequence: CASSRDRSSYNEQFF.

The J gene is TRBJ2-1, the V gene TRBV28; D is tentatively TRBD1 or TRBD2 (6 bases each). The CDR3 sequence is 14 residues long. Trimming left V 4 bases short and J 7 bases short, with 14 bases between. Germline loops: CDR1 MDHEN, CDR2 SYDVKM. The CDR3 loop reads CASSWRGQGNEQFF. The CDR3 bases are TGTGCCAGCAGTTGGAGGGGCCAGGGGAATGAGCAGTTCTTC.

This chain links TRBV4-2 with TRBJ2-2, with a tentative D call TRBD1 (6 bases). Germline V gene data show CDR1 as LGHNA and CDR2 as YNFKEQ. The V end was cut by 1 base, the J end by 7 bases, with 10 bases between. This CDR3 is 14 amino acids long. The CDR3 loop reads CASSQVSTGGELFF. The CDR3 coding sequence is TGTGCCAGCAGCCAAGTGTCGACAGGCGGGGAGCTGTTTTTT.

This clonotype came up a few times. V is TRBV7-8 and J is TRBJ2-1; 12 bases line up with TRBD1. This CDR3 contains 15 residues. With V trimmed by 5 bases and J by 8 bases, 7 bases remained unmatched. CDR1 is SGHVS, CDR2 FQNEAQ, per germline. The CDR3: CASSNSGQGAHEQFF. DNA for the CDR3: TGTGCCAGCAGCAACTCGGGACAGGGGGCCCATGAGCAGTTCTTC. Drawing the rest from reference TRBV7-8 and TRBJ2-1, the complete variable domain is GAGVSQSPRYKVAKRGQDVALRCDPISGHVSLFWYQQALGQGPEFLTYFQNEAQLDKSGLPSDRFFAERPEGSVSTLKIQRTQQEDSAVYLCASSNSGQGAHEQFFGPGTRLTVL.

This clonotype was counted between two and nine times. V is TRBV12-3 or TRBV12-4 and J is TRBJ2-5, with 9 positions matching TRBD2. The CDR3 consists of 16 residues. V shed 4 bases, J shed 5 bases, and the junction held 11 bases outside the gene matches. The CDR3 spells CASSSLARGGVETQYF. CDR3 sequence (DNA): TGTGCCAGCAGTTCTCTCGCGCGGGGGGGCGTGGAGACCCAGTACTTC.

J is TRBJ2-4 and V is TRBV5-1; D not certain. The CDR3 is made up of 14 amino acids. Germline CDR1 is SGHRS and CDR2 is YFSETQ. V was shortened by 2 bases and J by 5 bases, with 11 bases between the two germline ends. The CDR3 DNA reads TGCGCCAGCAGCTTTCCAGGTTTAGAAAACATTCAGTACTTC. Translation: CASSFPGLENIQYF.

The chain has TRBV6-6 and TRBJ2-5; 7 bases match TRBD2. The CDR3 is made up of 13 amino acids. Germline V gives CDR1 MNHNY, CDR2 SVGAGI (reference sequence). V was clipped by 7 bases and J by 2 bases; unmatched bases: 4. For the CDR3, the DNA is TGTGCCAGCACCCTGGGACTACAAGAGACCCAGTACTTC. Residues: CASTLGLQETQYF.

The rearrangement joins TRBV6-2 or TRBV6-3 to TRBJ2-2; 7 positions match TRBD2. The CDR3 runs to 15 residues. V was clipped by 7 bases and J by 4 bases; unmatched bases: 9. Germline CDR1 reads MNHEY; CDR2 reads SVGEGT. The CDR3 coding sequence is TGTGCCAGCAACGCGAGGGGAGGGAGCACCGGGGAGCTGTTTTTT. Translated: CASNARGGSTGELFF.

Only a few counts were recorded for this clonotype. The chain employs TRBV19 and TRBJ2-7, with D hard to call. CDR1 is LNHDA and CDR2 is SQIVND in the germline V gene (reference sequence). The CDR3 spans 13 residues. The V and J ends lost 5 bases and 3 bases respectively, with 11 bases between them. The CDR3 is CASSFGPHYEQYF. CDR3 nucleotide sequence: TGTGCCAGTAGTTTCGGACCGCACTACGAGCAGTACTTC.

This clonotype has a handful of counts. V usage is TRBV7-9 and J usage is TRBJ1-1; D unresolved. The CDR3 has 13 amino acids. V was shortened by 4 bases and J by 6 bases, with 12 bases between the two germline ends. Per the germline V gene, CDR1 is SEHNR and CDR2 is FQNEAQ (reference sequence). CDR3 sequence reads: CASSSWVVSEAFF. As DNA, the CDR3 is TGTGCCAGCAGCTCTTGGGTGGTATCTGAAGCTTTCTTT.

This sequence joins TRBV19 and TRBJ1-1; D not resolved. Trimming left V 3 bases short and J 5 bases short, with 7 bases between. CDR3 length: 12 amino acids. CDR1 and CDR2 (germline): LNHDA, SQIVND (reference sequence). The CDR3 DNA is TGTGCCAGTAGTATGACGGGAACTGAAGCTTTCTTT. It translates to CASSMTGTEAFF.

This clonotype turned up a few times. The chain links TRBV19 to TRBJ2-1; 8 nucleotides agree with TRBD2. The germline V gene encodes CDR1 LNHDA and CDR2 SQIVND (reference sequence). The CDR3 length is 12 residues. V lost 10 bases to trimming and J lost 7 bases; unmatched junction nucleotides: 6. CDR3 protein: CATNGGANEQFF. The CDR3 DNA follows: TGTGCCACTAACGGGGGGGCTAATGAGCAGTTCTTC.

This clonotype was picked up many times. V usage is TRBV19 and J usage is TRBJ2-1; unclear D gene. Trimming shortened V by 7 bases and J by 8 bases, and 18 bases separated the two germline ends. Looked up from germline, CDR1 is LNHDA and CDR2 is SQIVND (reference sequence). This CDR3 has 14 amino acids. CDR3 sequence reads: CASTTQTYPDEQFF. DNA for the CDR3: TGTGCCAGTACCACCCAGACCTACCCGGATGAGCAGTTCTTC.

V is TRBV15 and J is TRBJ2-5; 9 positions agree with TRBD2. After removal of 6 bases from V and 0 bases from J, the junction contained 5 bases not matched to a gene. Germline V gene data show CDR1 as LNHNV and CDR2 as YYDKDF (reference sequence). This CDR3 contains 15 residues. CDR3 nucleotide sequence: TGTGCCACCAGGTCGACTAGCGGTAACCAAGAGACCCAGTACTTC. It codes for CATRSTSGNQETQYF. Variable domain in full (rest from reference TRBV15 and TRBJ2-5): DAMVIQNPRYQVTQFGKPVTLSCSQTLNHNVMYWYQQKSSQAPKLLFHYYDKDFNNEADTPDNFQSRRPNTSFCFLDIRSPGLGDTAMYLCATRSTSGNQETQYFGPGTRLLVL.

The V gene is TRBV7-9, the J gene TRBJ2-3; the D call may be TRBD1 or TRBD2 (5 bases each). The CDR3 spans 14 residues. CDR1 is SEHNR, CDR2 FQNEAQ, per germline (reference sequence). Trimming cost V 4 bases and J 4 bases, with 12 bases left between them. The CDR3 bases are TGTGCCAGCAGCTCCTGGGACGGATCAGATACGCAGTATTTT. Translating gives CASSSWDGSDTQYF.

The rearrangement joins TRBV12-3 or TRBV12-4 to TRBJ1-1; the D is unclear. Between the trimmed V and J ends, which lost 2 bases and 5 bases, there was a span of 12 bases. This CDR3 contains 14 residues. The CDR3 here is CASSLNRDWTEAFF. The DNA of the CDR3 is TGTGCCAGCAGTTTAAATAGGGATTGGACTGAAGCTTTCTTT.

The chain employs TRBV19 and TRBJ1-5, with a tentative D call TRBD1 (6 bases). The CDR3 has 14 residues. Trimming took off 5 bases at V and 3 bases at J, with 11 bases between the two ends. CDR1 and CDR2 from the germline V gene are LNHDA and SQIVND (reference sequence). CDR3 protein: CASSSRDTNQPQHF. Written as DNA, the CDR3 is TGTGCCAGTAGTTCCCGGGACACCAATCAGCCCCAGCATTTT.

Many counts were recorded for this clonotype. The chain combines TRBV11-1 with TRBJ2-3, with D unresolved. Germline-derived CDR1 and CDR2 are SGHAT and FQDESV (reference sequence). This CDR3 comprises 13 residues. V was shortened by 5 bases and J by 2 bases, with 8 bases between the two germline ends. CDR3 nucleotides: TGTGCCAGCAGCGTCGGAGCCACAGATACGCAGTATTTT. It specifies CASSVGATDTQYF.

This clonotype was observed a handful of times. The rearrangement uses TRBV9 and TRBJ2-5; 10 bases map to TRBD1. The V segment lost 3 bases and the J segment 5 bases; nucleotides outside the gene matches: 10. This CDR3 is built from 16 residues. Germline V gene lookup returns CDR1 SGDLS and CDR2 YYNGEE. CDR3 coding DNA: TGTGCCAGCAGCGCCCTGACAGGGGGCCCCGGTGAGACCCAGTACTTC. Translated, it gives CASSALTGGPGETQYF.

The V call is TRBV7-6, the J call TRBJ1-2; D remains unclear. The germline CDR1 and CDR2 sequences are SGHVS and FNYEAQ. V lost 7 bases and J 5 bases, leaving 14 bases between the germline ends. This CDR3 contains 13 residues. CDR3 coding DNA: TGTGCCAGCATTATTCCGCCCCTTTATGGCTACACCTTC. It codes for CASIIPPLYGYTF.